The 18 T cell receptor beta chains presented below share a single source sample, sequenced in a study of shared clonotypes between healthy human individuals. Using immunoSEQ multiplex PCR, the repertoire was profiled, and TCRdb retains in-frame clones only, with some absent. Among over 400,000 clones listed, more than 95% were seen once. Sequencing used naive CD4+ T cells sorted from blood. Subset here: CD45RA+ positively selected. The receptors here all came from a woman aged 30 to 39 in good health.

V is TRBV14 and J is TRBJ1-2; a possible D gene is TRBD1 (6 bases). V shed 0 bases and J shed 4 bases, with 9 bases lying between them. The CDR3 consists of 14 residues. Germline CDR1 reads SGHDN; CDR2 reads FVKESK. CDR3 coding DNA: TGTGCCAGCAGCCAAGACACAGGGTCCTATGGCTACACCTTC. This gives the protein CASSQDTGSYGYTF.

CDR3 region: CASSIQGIYYGYTF. The CDR3 bases are TGTGCCAGCAGCATACAGGGGATTTACTATGGCTACACCTTC. The J gene is TRBJ1-2, the V gene TRBV2; TRBD1 aligns across 7 bases. Germline CDR1 SNHLY, CDR2 FYNNEI. This CDR3 is 14 amino acids long. V trimming: 6 bases; J trimming: 3 bases; junction bases outside the gene matches: 7.

The chain employs TRBV4-1 and TRBJ2-3, with 13 bases matching TRBD2. Germline V gene data show CDR1 as MGHRA and CDR2 as YSYEKL. V was pared by 4 bases and J by 2 bases, with 3 bases of the junction left unmatched. This CDR3 has 16 amino acids. The CDR3 here is CASSPGTSGITDTQYF. In nucleotides, the CDR3 is TGCGCCAGCAGCCCCGGGACTAGCGGGATCACAGATACGCAGTATTTT.

The J gene is TRBJ2-3, the V gene TRBV5-1; 7 nucleotides agree with TRBD2. The V segment lost 7 bases and the J segment 1 base; nucleotides outside the gene matches: 6. This CDR3 has 14 amino acids. CDR1 and CDR2 (germline): SGHRS, YFSETQ. The CDR3 DNA reads TGCGCCAGCCTACTGGCGGGGGGCACAGATACGCAGTATTTT. As protein: CASLLAGGTDTQYF.

The chain recombines TRBV2 with TRBJ1-3; a weak D match, TRBD1 (6 bases). V lost 6 bases and J 7 bases, leaving 16 bases between the germline ends. CDR1 is SNHLY, CDR2 FYNNEI, per germline. The CDR3 runs to 14 residues. CDR3 in DNA: TGTGCCAGCAGGGCCTCTTGGGGGCGGAACACCATATATTTT. It specifies CASRASWGRNTIYF. The variable domain in full, completed from reference TRBV2 and TRBJ1-3, reads EPEVTQTPSHQVTQMGQEVILRCVPISNHLYFYWYRQILGQKVEFLVSFYNNEISEKSEIFDDQFSVERPDGSNFTLKIRSTKLEDSAMYFCASRASWGRNTIYFGEGSWLTVV.

The J gene is TRBJ2-2, the V gene TRBV9, with 7 bases identical to TRBD1. The V gene's germline CDR1 is SGDLS and CDR2 YYNGEE. The CDR3 sequence is 15 residues long. V trimming: 0 bases; J trimming: 5 bases; junction bases outside the gene matches: 4. Here the CDR3 reads CASSVGGTVTGELFF. CDR3 bases: TGTGCCAGCAGCGTAGGGGGGACAGTGACCGGGGAGCTGTTTTTT.

This clone was found once. The chain is built from TRBV19 and TRBJ2-6; no clear D. CDR3 length equals 15 residues. V dropped 3 bases and J dropped 0 bases, with 6 bases sitting between them. The germline V gene encodes CDR1 LNHDA and CDR2 SQIVND (reference sequence). CDR3 DNA: TGTGCCAGTAGTATGTGGCGCTCTGGGGCCAACGTCCTGACTTTC. It codes for CASSMWRSGANVLTF.

The chain recombines TRBV6-5 with TRBJ1-1; 7 bases align to TRBD1. In germline, CDR1 is MNHEY, CDR2 SVGAGI. The CDR3 has 16 residues. V lost 2 bases, J lost 0 bases, and 6 bases stayed unmatched. CDR3 amino acids: CASSYGGGDMNTEAFF. The CDR3, as DNA: TGTGCCAGCAGTTACGGAGGGGGCGACATGAACACTGAAGCTTTCTTT.

The gene calls are TRBV28 and TRBJ1-2; D is unclear. V was clipped by 3 bases and J by 7 bases, with 12 bases between them. This CDR3 has 13 residues. Germline lookup yields CDR1 MDHEN and CDR2 SYDVKM. Here the CDR3 DNA reads TGTGCCAGCAGTTTGTGGGTCAGGCGTGGCTACACCTTC. This gives the protein CASSLWVRRGYTF.

The gene calls are TRBV25-1 and TRBJ2-5, with D unclear. The CDR3 length is 14 residues. Trimming shortened V by 6 bases and J by 1 base, and 12 bases separated the two germline ends. Looked up from germline, CDR1 is MGHDK and CDR2 is SYGVNS. CDR3 region: CASSLRVFQETQYF. In nucleotides, the CDR3 is TGTGCCAGCAGCCTAAGGGTATTCCAAGAGACCCAGTACTTC.

The genes are TRBV7-9 and TRBJ1-2, with 8 bases that match TRBD1. The CDR3 has 13 residues. Germline V CDR1 and CDR2: SEHNR, FQNEAQ (reference sequence). V lost 3 bases and J lost 6; bases outside the gene matches: 3. CDR3 region: CASSFTGGDGYTF. The CDR3 DNA reads as TGTGCCAGCAGCTTCACAGGGGGGGATGGCTACACCTTC. Combining the CDR3 with reference TRBV7-9 and TRBJ1-2 gives the whole variable domain DTGVSQNPRHKITKRGQNVTFRCDPISEHNRLYWYRQTLGQGPEFLTYFQNEAQLEKSRLLSDRFSAERPKGSFSTLEIQRTEQGDSAMYLCASSFTGGDGYTFGSGTRLTVV.

V and J are TRBV11-2 and TRBJ2-7; tentative D call: TRBD2 (5 bases). Trimming cost V 3 bases and J 4 bases, with 16 bases left between them. CDR3 length: 15 amino acids. Germline CDR1 is SGHAT and CDR2 is FQNNGV. CDR3: CASSFPRSSVYEQYF. The CDR3 DNA follows: TGTGCCAGCAGCTTCCCGAGAAGTAGCGTTTACGAGCAGTACTTC.

This rearrangement joins TRBV11-2 to TRBJ2-1; D uncertain. The germline gives CDR1 SGHAT, CDR2 FQNNGV. Trimming shortened V by 5 bases and J by 4 bases, and 9 bases separated the two germline ends. There are 13 residues in the CDR3. CDR3 bases: TGTGCCAGCAGCATCGAGGTATACAATGAGCAGTTCTTC. Its translation is CASSIEVYNEQFF.

In DNA form, the CDR3 reads TGTGCCAGCAGTGAAAAGAGGCTAGCGGCCAAACTTTTCCCCGGGGAGCTGTTTTTT. Translating it yields CASSEKRLAAKLFPGELFF. J is TRBJ2-2 and V is TRBV2, with 7 bases lining up with TRBD2. CDR1 is SNHLY and CDR2 is FYNNEI in the germline V gene. The CDR3 is 19 amino acids. The J segment lost 6 bases and the V segment lost 2 bases, leaving 18 bases of the junction unmatched.

The chain recombines TRBV2 with TRBJ1-5; D is uncertain. Germline-derived CDR1 and CDR2 are SNHLY and FYNNEI. V was trimmed by 4 bases and J by 7 bases, leaving 8 bases between them. This CDR3 comprises 12 residues. CDR3 nucleotides: TGTGCCAGCAGTGCACTTCTGCAGCCCCAGCATTTT. This encodes CASSALLQPQHF.

The chain is built from TRBV15 and TRBJ2-1; TRBD2 matches at 14 bases. Germline loops: CDR1 LNHNV, CDR2 YYDKDF (reference sequence). The CDR3 runs 19 residues. Trimming at V came to 1 base and at J to 4 bases, leaving 9 bases not matched to a gene. CDR3 loop: CATSRVLGLAGVVYNEQFF. CDR3 in DNA: TGTGCCACCAGCAGAGTACTGGGACTAGCGGGAGTTGTGTACAATGAGCAGTTCTTC.

This clone was seen a single time. V gene TRBV10-3 combines with J gene TRBJ2-3; 11 positions match TRBD2. The trim removed 5 bases at V and 3 bases at J, leaving 4 bases unmatched. The CDR3 contains 15 residues. Germline-derived CDR1 and CDR2 are ENHRY and SYGVKD. CDR3 coding DNA: TGTGCCATCAGTCTCACTAGCGGGAGAACAGATACGCAGTATTTT. Translation gives CAISLTSGRTDTQYF.

The rearrangement uses TRBV30 and TRBJ1-2, with no clear D. V was pared by 0 bases and J by 0 bases, with 8 bases between. The germline gives CDR1 GTSNPN, CDR2 SVGIG (reference sequence). The CDR3 consists of 14 residues. CDR3 nucleotide sequence: TGTGCCTGGAGTGTAGTTATAGCTAACTATGGCTACACCTTC. It translates to CAWSVVIANYGYTF.